This T cell receptor beta chain appears in the sequencing data of a study of OX40 agonist ivuxolimab in advanced cancers. As for the study in general: At approximately 80% male, the cohort had a mean age of roughly 60 years, ranging from about 20 to 79.

TCRdb's table, derived via immunoSEQ multiplex PCR, lists solely in-frame clones and lacks some. The repertoire consists of 70,000 to 80,000 clones, with approximately 81% occurring once and the leading ten covering 17%. The study, taken as a whole, reports: The authors did not determine the antigen specificity of the expanded peripheral T cells.

Blood specimens came from baseline, cycle 4 day 1, and cycle 7 day 1. In regard to this clone: Its antigen is as yet unknown.

Here the sequenced sample was CD4+ or CD8+ T cells sorted from blood, taken in a trial of the OX40 agonist ivuxolimab. This TCR was recovered from an adult with an advanced solid tumor such as melanoma, head and neck, liver or kidney cancer.

The CDR3 DNA follows: TGTGCCAGCAGCTTAGAGGGTCGAAACATTCAGTACTTC. Translation gives CASSLEGRNIQYF. The V gene is TRBV7-9, the J gene TRBJ2-4; no reliable D call. The CDR3 length is 13 residues. Trimming left V 1 base short and J 6 bases short, with 7 bases between. CDR1 SEHNR and CDR2 FQNEAQ come from the germline V gene (reference sequence). Full variable domain (missing parts from reference TRBV7-9 and TRBJ2-4): DTGVSQNPRHKITKRGQNVTFRCDPISEHNRLYWYRQTLGQGPEFLTYFQNEAQLEKSRLLSDRFSAERPKGSFSTLEIQRTEQGDSAMYLCASSLEGRNIQYFGAGTRLSVL.